Listed below are T cell receptor beta chains from one sample, sequenced in a study of cytomegalovirus exposure and HLA in healthy donors. Sequencing was performed with immunoSEQ multiplex PCR; in TCRdb, only in-frame clones are kept and a portion is missing. The repertoire holds more than 90,000 clones, with roughly 71% as singletons. Sequenced input: PBMCs. These receptor sequences come from a man aged 45-65 years in good health and CMV-seronegative. The conserved cysteine and the conserved F or W are not part of the CDR3 here. D genes are given only for firm matches.

d_call: -; v_call: TRBV9; j_call: TRBJ1-5; cdr3_aa: ASSANQPQH
d_call: TRBD2; v_call: TRBV6-5; j_call: TRBJ2-1; cdr3_aa: ASSGLAGDEQF
d_call: -; v_call: TRBV19; j_call: TRBJ2-3; cdr3_aa: ASSISRRDTQY
d_call: TRBD2; v_call: TRBV6-1; j_call: TRBJ2-1; cdr3_aa: ASSEELAGSYEQF
d_call: -; v_call: TRBV27; j_call: TRBJ2-1; cdr3_aa: ASSFGGALQF
d_call: -; v_call: TRBV19; j_call: TRBJ1-4; cdr3_aa: ASRDRDATNEKLF
d_call: TRBD1; v_call: TRBV5-1; j_call: TRBJ2-3; cdr3_aa: ASSPTGDTQY
d_call: -; v_call: TRBV5-6; j_call: TRBJ2-1; cdr3_aa: ASSSGGQLLNEQF
d_call: TRBD1; v_call: TRBV11-2; j_call: TRBJ2-7; cdr3_aa: ASSPGDRGVQQY
d_call: -; v_call: TRBV6-6; j_call: TRBJ2-5; cdr3_aa: ASRPGLNYLQETQY
d_call: -; v_call: TRBV7-8; j_call: TRBJ1-6; cdr3_aa: ASSLEGRHGGRNSPLH
d_call: TRBD1; v_call: TRBV19; j_call: TRBJ1-1; cdr3_aa: ASSIGRGGTENTEAF
d_call: -; v_call: TRBV29-1; j_call: TRBJ1-1; cdr3_aa: SVVGPNMNTEAF
d_call: TRBD2; v_call: TRBV18; j_call: TRBJ2-7; cdr3_aa: ASSPQSSGINEQY
d_call: TRBD2; v_call: TRBV9; j_call: TRBJ2-1; cdr3_aa: ASSVTAGGLHEQF
d_call: -; v_call: TRBV5-1; j_call: TRBJ2-5; cdr3_aa: ASSTGRRTQETQY
d_call: TRBD1; v_call: TRBV4-3; j_call: TRBJ1-2; cdr3_aa: ASSHDRQGSSGYT
d_call: -; v_call: TRBV30; j_call: TRBJ1-3; cdr3_aa: AWTPGGNTIY
d_call: TRBD1; v_call: TRBV7-9; j_call: TRBJ2-5; cdr3_aa: ASSSWTGEETQY
d_call: -; v_call: TRBV5-8; j_call: TRBJ1-4; cdr3_aa: ASSYQTETNEKLF
d_call: TRBD1; v_call: TRBV28; j_call: TRBJ2-7; cdr3_aa: ASSSPGTGGYEQY
d_call: -; v_call: TRBV5-6; j_call: TRBJ1-2; cdr3_aa: ASSPGRGWADYGYT
d_call: -; v_call: TRBV7-9; j_call: TRBJ2-6; cdr3_aa: ASTREIGESGANVLT
d_call: TRBD2; v_call: TRBV5-1; j_call: TRBJ2-1; cdr3_aa: ASSLVASGRIDYHNEQF
d_call: -; v_call: TRBV4-2; j_call: TRBJ2-7; cdr3_aa: ASSQGQGNSYEQY
d_call: TRBD2; v_call: TRBV9; j_call: TRBJ2-1; cdr3_aa: ASSVGTSVNEQF
d_call: TRBD2; v_call: TRBV10-1; j_call: TRBJ2-3; cdr3_aa: ASSESAGGPGDTQY
d_call: TRBD1; v_call: TRBV4-1; j_call: TRBJ1-6; cdr3_aa: ASSQVDRGNSPLH
d_call: -; v_call: TRBV15; j_call: TRBJ2-7; cdr3_aa: ATSRGGFYEQY
d_call: TRBD1; v_call: TRBV5-1; j_call: TRBJ1-3; cdr3_aa: ASSLTTGHLSGNTIY
d_call: -; v_call: TRBV5-1; j_call: TRBJ2-7; cdr3_aa: ASRSVTGEQY
d_call: -; v_call: TRBV7-9; j_call: TRBJ1-5; cdr3_aa: ASSLAVNQPQH
d_call: -; v_call: TRBV7-3; j_call: TRBJ2-6; cdr3_aa: ASSRDSSGANVLT
d_call: TRBD1; v_call: TRBV9; j_call: TRBJ1-1; cdr3_aa: ASSGGQGLNTEAF
d_call: -; v_call: TRBV6-1; j_call: TRBJ2-2; cdr3_aa: ASSVQRDGELF
d_call: -; v_call: TRBV5-5; j_call: TRBJ1-2; cdr3_aa: ASSTPPNYGYT
d_call: TRBD2; v_call: TRBV4-3; j_call: TRBJ2-1; cdr3_aa: ASSPSGTYNEQF
d_call: -; v_call: TRBV28; j_call: TRBJ2-5; cdr3_aa: ASSLSPSGTQY
d_call: -; v_call: TRBV6-5; j_call: TRBJ2-7; cdr3_aa: ASSYLDRAYEQY
d_call: -; v_call: TRBV5-6; j_call: TRBJ2-6; cdr3_aa: AGRAIGSRANVLT
d_call: -; v_call: TRBV30; j_call: TRBJ1-6; cdr3_aa: AWDPRVRGDSPLH
d_call: -; v_call: TRBV7-2; j_call: TRBJ2-4; cdr3_aa: ASSRDGSWDIQY
d_call: -; v_call: TRBV19; j_call: TRBJ2-3; cdr3_aa: ASSMRGRYTDTQY
d_call: TRBD1; v_call: TRBV5-1; j_call: TRBJ1-3; cdr3_aa: ASSPPTGDGNTIY
d_call: -; v_call: TRBV28; j_call: TRBJ1-5; cdr3_aa: ASSLQINQPQH
d_call: -; v_call: TRBV9; j_call: TRBJ1-1; cdr3_aa: ASTRQSGTEAF
d_call: -; v_call: TRBV6-1; j_call: -; cdr3_aa: ASNLRNSYEQY
d_call: TRBD1; v_call: TRBV11-2; j_call: TRBJ1-2; cdr3_aa: ASSSTGIEGYT
d_call: -; v_call: TRBV5-4; j_call: TRBJ2-1; cdr3_aa: ASSLTTDHNEQF
d_call: -; v_call: TRBV5-4; j_call: TRBJ2-1; cdr3_aa: ASSLARGSYNEQF
d_call: -; v_call: TRBV4-2; j_call: TRBJ2-7; cdr3_aa: ASSQDFSSLASEQY
d_call: -; v_call: TRBV7-9; j_call: TRBJ1-1; cdr3_aa: ATEGGKGNTEAF